These T cell receptor beta chains were read from a single sample in a study of CD8 T cells in ankylosing spondylitis. TCRdb recomputed calls from the 5' RACE reads with MiXCR, one row per CDR3 protein. This table has 240,000 or so distinct CDR3 sequences, around 10% appearing once. Sequencing was performed on blood, either unsorted or a sorted T cell fraction (not recorded which). Source of these receptors: a male donor with ankylosing spondylitis or in good health (not recorded which). CDR3s include the opening cysteine and the closing phenylalanine or tryptophan. The D gene is left open where the match is weak. Size tells how often a clone was seen (once, few, many) or the class of an expanded clone, and some rows leave it out.

J	size	D	V	CDR3	DNA
TRBJ2-5	many	NA	TRBV6-1	CASRGDFPGETQYF	TGTGCCAGCAGGGGGGACTTCCCCGGAGAGACCCAGTACTTC
TRBJ2-7	many	NA	TRBV12-3/TRBV12-4	CASSLAQLQQYF	TGTGCCAGCAGTTTAGCGCAACTGCAGCAGTACTTC
TRBJ1-6	many	NA	TRBV9	CASSVEGNGNSPLHF	TGTGCCAGCAGCGTGGAGGGGAACGGGAATTCACCCCTCCACTTT
TRBJ2-1	NA	NA	TRBV6-2/TRBV6-3	CASSCALVGPIKYNEQFF	TGTGCCAGCAGTTGCGCCCTAGTGGGGCCCATAAAATACAATGAGCAGTTCTTC
TRBJ2-7	NA	TRBD1	TRBV10-3	CAISEAGGFYEQYF	TGTGCCATCAGTGAAGCAGGGGGCTTTTACGAGCAGTACTTC
TRBJ2-2	many	NA	TRBV6-1	CASRVDSYTGELFF	TGTGCCAGCAGGGTGGACAGTTACACCGGGGAGCTGTTTTTT
TRBJ1-4	many	NA	TRBV7-9	CASSLGAGNEKLFF	TGTGCCAGCAGCCTTGGGGCGGGGAATGAAAAACTGTTTTTT
TRBJ2-5	many	TRBD2	TRBV20-1	CSAPTLAGGIGETQYF	TGCAGTGCACCAACCCTAGCGGGAGGAATCGGAGAGACCCAGTACTTC
TRBJ2-7	NA	NA	TRBV7-3	CASSLYPGEQQYF	TGTGCCAGCAGCTTATATCCAGGGGAGCAGCAGTACTTC
TRBJ2-7	many	TRBD2	TRBV2	CASSPSGRAYEQYF	TGTGCCAGCAGTCCTAGCGGGAGGGCCTACGAGCAGTACTTC
TRBJ2-5	NA	NA	TRBV29-1	CSVDVSGWDQETQYF	TGCAGCGTTGATGTTTCCGGGTGGGACCAAGAGACCCAGTACTTC
TRBJ2-1	many	NA	TRBV6-1	CASREGLAANEQFF	TGTGCCAGCAGGGAGGGTTTAGCGGCCAATGAGCAGTTCTTC
TRBJ2-3	many	NA	TRBV11-2	CASSYLQRADTQYF	TGTGCCAGCAGCTATCTGCAGAGGGCAGATACGCAGTATTTT
TRBJ2-3	few	TRBD2	TRBV3-1	CASSFRGETDTQYF	TGTGCCAGCAGCTTCCGGGGGGAAACAGATACGCAGTATTTT
TRBJ2-3	many	NA	TRBV6-2/TRBV6-3	CASRATSSADTQYF	TGTGCCAGCAGGGCTACTAGTTCCGCGGATACGCAGTATTTT
TRBJ1-2	many	NA	TRBV5-1	CASSFGGEHGYTF	TGCGCCAGCAGCTTCGGAGGCGAACATGGCTACACCTTC